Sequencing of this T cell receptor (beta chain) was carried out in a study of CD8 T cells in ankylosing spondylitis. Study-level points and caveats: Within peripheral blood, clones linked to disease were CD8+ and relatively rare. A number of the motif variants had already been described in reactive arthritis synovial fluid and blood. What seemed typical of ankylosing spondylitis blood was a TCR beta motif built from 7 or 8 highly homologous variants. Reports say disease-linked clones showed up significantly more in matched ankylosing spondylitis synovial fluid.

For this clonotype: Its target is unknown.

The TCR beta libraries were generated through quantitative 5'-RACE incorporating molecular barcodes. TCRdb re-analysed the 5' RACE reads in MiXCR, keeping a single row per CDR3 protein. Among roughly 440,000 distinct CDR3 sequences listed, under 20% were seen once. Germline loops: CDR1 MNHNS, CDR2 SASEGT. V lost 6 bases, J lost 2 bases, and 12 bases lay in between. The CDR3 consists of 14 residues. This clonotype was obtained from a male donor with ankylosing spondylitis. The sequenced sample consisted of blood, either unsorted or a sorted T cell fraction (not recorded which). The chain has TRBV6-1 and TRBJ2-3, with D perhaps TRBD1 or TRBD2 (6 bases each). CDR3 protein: CASREGGFTDTQYF. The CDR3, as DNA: TGTGCCAGCAGAGAGGGGGGATTCACAGATACGCAGTATTTT.